This entry features one T cell receptor (beta chain) sequence. What it recognizes is unknown. This is likely an artifact of a read error, given a far larger clone one base away. The data stem from a study of T cell responses to AZD1222 COVID-19 vaccine. The study, taken as a whole, reports: Vaccine-associated CD4 TCRs ranged over spike, dominating at 160-218 and 743-854.

The table came from immunoSEQ multiplex PCR; TCRdb's copy has only in-frame clones and leaves some out. The repertoire holds 110,000 or so clones, with 88% as singletons. The sequence derives from an adult who received the AZD1222 COVID-19 vaccine. Source: peripheral blood, taken 28 days after the second AZD1222 dose.

As DNA, the CDR3 is TGTGCCTGCAGCAGGACGACAGGGGGGGATGAAAAACTGTTTTTT. Protein sequence: CACSRTTGGDEKLFF. The chain links TRBV5-4 to TRBJ1-4; 9 bases agree with TRBD1. The CDR3 is made up of 15 amino acids. Germline V CDR1 and CDR2: SGHNT, YYREEE (reference sequence).